Below are 29 T cell receptor beta chains sequenced from a single sample in a study of cytomegalovirus exposure and HLA in healthy donors (dated by TCRdb to the late 2010s). The library was built by means of the immunoSEQ multiplex PCR assay. The multiplex PCR relied on a mix of 60 forward primers for TCR Vbeta segments and 13 reverse primers for TCR Jbeta segments. This is the immuneACCESS table as TCRdb keeps it, with only in-frame sequences that have V and J called. A part of the clones is gone; compared with another copy, unresolved V genes explain less than half, and the rest is unexplained. For this sample, the table gives some 200,000 clones. The top ten hold 0.9% to 1.4% of the sample. The sequencing sample was made of PBMCs. These receptors all come from a girl aged 2 to 10 in good health and CMV-seropositive.

About this clone itself: The junction and the germline gene differ at one end; a read error may be behind it. The gene calls are TRBV30 and TRBJ2-4, with D tentatively TRBD1 (6 bases). Germline-derived CDR1 and CDR2 are GTSNPN and SVGIG (reference sequence). The CDR3 is made up of 12 amino acids. The CDR3 region is CAWSNTGTPLHF. The CDR3 DNA is TGTGCCTGGAGTAACACGGGGACACCCTTGCACTTC.

This chain uses TRBV7-9 with TRBJ1-1; TRBD1 matches at 7 bases. The V gene's germline CDR1 is SEHNR and CDR2 FQNEAQ (reference sequence). The CDR3 sequence is 13 residues long. Germline trimming cut 3 bases from V and 7 bases from J; bases unmatched to any gene: 5. The CDR3 DNA reads as TGTGCCAGCAGCTTCGGCAGGGGGGATGAAGCTTTCTTT. Protein sequence: CASSFGRGDEAFF.

The genes are TRBV7-6 and TRBJ2-3, with 9 positions matching TRBD2. CDR1 is SGHVS and CDR2 is FNYEAQ in the germline V gene. Losses at the gene ends were 3 bases for V and 2 bases for J; bases not matched to a gene: 9. CDR3 length: 17 residues. The CDR3 region is CASSFRLAETPTDTQYF. The CDR3 DNA sequence: TGTGCCAGCAGCTTCCGACTAGCGGAAACCCCCACAGATACGCAGTATTTT.

The gene calls are TRBV7-9 and TRBJ1-2, with 11 bases identical to TRBD1. Germline V gene lookup returns CDR1 SEHNR and CDR2 FQNEAQ (reference sequence). Trimming cost V 2 bases and J 2 bases; bases outside gene matches: 4. CDR3 length equals 16 residues. Written as DNA, the CDR3 is TGTGCCAGCAGCTTAACCGGACAGGGGGCAAACTATGGCTACACCTTC. Amino acids: CASSLTGQGANYGYTF.

The gene calls are TRBV10-1 and TRBJ2-1, with TRBD2 identical over 12 bases. The junction had 5 bases not matched to a gene; V was cut back by 6 bases and J by 2 bases. CDR1 and CDR2 from the germline V gene are WNHNN and SYGVQD (reference sequence). The CDR3 loop spans 16 amino acids. The CDR3 protein is CASSPRLAGAYNEQFF. The CDR3 DNA follows: TGCGCCAGCAGCCCAAGACTAGCGGGAGCCTACAATGAGCAGTTCTTC.

V is TRBV28 and J is TRBJ2-7; the match to TRBD2 covers 11 bases. Trimming cost V 3 bases and J 1 base; bases outside gene matches: 17. This CDR3 comprises 20 residues. Germline values: CDR1 MDHEN, CDR2 SYDVKM. CDR3 loop: CASSLIPGGSGRGPSYEQYF. CDR3 nucleotides: TGTGCCAGCAGTTTGATCCCGGGGGGTAGCGGGAGGGGTCCGTCCTACGAGCAGTACTTC.

The chain employs TRBV4-1 and TRBJ1-5; 11 positions agree with TRBD1. V shed 4 bases and J 0 bases; nucleotides not matched to a gene: 11. The CDR3 is 19 residues long. The germline gives CDR1 MGHRA, CDR2 YSYEKL. The CDR3 DNA follows: TGCGCCAGCAGCCTTCTCGGGACAGGGGGTTATTATAGCAATCAGCCCCAGCATTTT. Amino acid sequence: CASSLLGTGGYYSNQPQHF.

The rearrangement links TRBV18 to TRBJ1-1; D unclear. This CDR3 spans 11 amino acids. Deletions cut 2 bases from V and 7 bases from J, with 5 bases between. Germline V gene lookup returns CDR1 KGHSH and CDR2 LQKENI. CDR3 coding DNA: TGTGCCAGCTCACCAAACGGTGAAGCTTTCTTT. This codes for CASSPNGEAFF.

The rearrangement uses TRBV7-8 and TRBJ2-5; D is uncertain. Between the trimmed V and J ends, which lost 1 base and 2 bases, there was a span of 11 bases. The germline V gene has CDR1 SGHVS and CDR2 FQNEAQ. The CDR3 is 15 residues long. CDR3 nucleotide sequence: TGTGCCAGCAGCTTAGTTGGCAGTGAACAAGAGACCCAGTACTTC. This gives the protein CASSLVGSEQETQYF.

CDR3 amino acids: CASSEATGTGGYEQYF. The CDR3 DNA is TGTGCCAGCAGTGAAGCCACCGGGACAGGGGGCTACGAGCAGTACTTC. The gene calls are TRBV6-1 and TRBJ2-7, with 11 bases lining up with TRBD1. The CDR3 spans 16 residues. V shed 0 bases and J 3 bases; nucleotides not matched to a gene: 4. Germline CDR1 is MNHNS and CDR2 is SASEGT.

The V and J genes are TRBV2 and TRBJ1-5; possible D gene TRBD1, 5 bases. Trimming shortened V by 6 bases and J by 0 bases, and 9 bases separated the two germline ends. This CDR3 has 14 residues. Germline V lookup: CDR1 SNHLY, CDR2 FYNNEI. CDR3 in DNA: TGTGCCAGCAGAGGGGATTATAGCAATCAGCCCCAGCATTTT. Translated: CASRGDYSNQPQHF.

The J gene is TRBJ1-4, the V gene TRBV30; D unclear. V was clipped by 1 base and J by 5 bases, with 11 bases between them. The CDR3 extends over 14 amino acids. Germline CDR1 is GTSNPN and CDR2 is SVGIG (reference sequence). In nucleotides, the CDR3 is TGTGCCTGGAGTGGGGGAGTTATCAATGAAAAACTGTTTTTT. This encodes CAWSGGVINEKLFF.

The chain is built from TRBV28 and TRBJ2-7; 7 nucleotides line up with TRBD2. This CDR3 spans 13 amino acids. After removal of 4 bases from V and 4 bases from J, the junction contained 4 bases not matched to a gene. CDR1 is MDHEN, CDR2 SYDVKM, per germline. Here the CDR3 DNA reads TGTGCCAGCAGTTGGGGGGGTGGTTACGAGCAGTACTTC. This translates into CASSWGGGYEQYF.

The rearrangement links TRBV6-1 to TRBJ1-5; the D is unclear. Per the germline V gene, CDR1 is MNHNS and CDR2 is SASEGT. The CDR3 is made up of 11 amino acids. Trimming took 4 bases from V and 7 from J, leaving 5 bases between them. The CDR3, as DNA: TGTGCCAGCAGTGGCCGGCAGCCCCAGCATTTT. It yields the protein CASSGRQPQHF.

The rearrangement joins TRBV6-5 to TRBJ2-5; 8 nucleotides line up with TRBD2. The J call may be incorrect, as the DNA end agrees better with TRBJ2-7. The germline CDR1 and CDR2 sequences are MNHEY and SVGAGI. There are 13 residues in the CDR3. CDR3 residues: CASRGRGAYEQYF. The DNA for the CDR3 is TGTGCCAGCAGAGGGCGGGGGGCCTACGAGCAGTACTTC.

V is TRBV11-2 and J is TRBJ2-5; tentatively, D is TRBD1 (6 bases). The better agreement between TRBJ2-7 and the DNA end casts doubt on the J call. The germline V gene has CDR1 SGHAT and CDR2 FQNNGV. The CDR3 spans 13 residues. This CDR3 is CASSLWQGIEQYF. The DNA of the CDR3 is TGTGCCAGCAGCTTATGGCAGGGGATCGAGCAGTACTTC.

V and J are TRBV9 and TRBJ1-5, with D possibly TRBD1 on 5 matching bases. Germline CDR1 and CDR2: SGDLS and YYNGEE. Deletions cut 0 bases from V and 9 bases from J, with 13 bases between. The CDR3 contains 14 residues. In DNA form, the CDR3 reads TGTGCCAGCAGCGTAGGCGACTTCGGGGGGCCCCAGCATTTT. This codes for CASSVGDFGGPQHF.

The chain couples TRBV19 to TRBJ1-1; D is perhaps TRBD1 (5 bases). CDR1 is LNHDA and CDR2 is SQIVND in the germline V gene (reference sequence). There are 16 residues in the CDR3. V shed 7 bases and J shed 1 base, with 19 bases lying between them. DNA for the CDR3: TGTGCCAGTAAGGGGAAACGAACTGAGAGGAACACTGAAGCTTTCTTT. It encodes CASKGKRTERNTEAFF.

Concerning this clone: Additional DNA sequences in this sample encode the identical CDR3. The chain has TRBV4-2 and TRBJ2-3; 13 bases line up with TRBD2. With V trimmed by 4 bases and J by 5 bases, 12 bases remained unmatched. Germline-derived CDR1 and CDR2 are LGHNA and YNFKEQ. This CDR3 comprises 18 residues. The CDR3 DNA reads TGTGCCAGCAGCCCTTCGCCAGGACTAGCGGGAGAGGTAGATACGCAGTATTTT. Residues: CASSPSPGLAGEVDTQYF.

CDR3 DNA: TGCGCCAGCAGCCAGCCGGGACAGTCCTACGAGCAGTACTTC. The encoded protein is CASSQPGQSYEQYF. The rearrangement joins TRBV4-1 to TRBJ2-7, with 7 bases fitting TRBD1. The length of the CDR3 is 14 residues. V shed 3 bases and J 1 base; nucleotides not matched to a gene: 3. Germline V gene sequence: CDR1 MGHRA, CDR2 YSYEKL.

This sequence joins TRBV10-1 and TRBJ2-7; 7 bases fit TRBD2. The CDR3 is made up of 13 amino acids. CDR1 WNHNN and CDR2 SYGVQD come from the germline V gene (reference sequence). V shed 6 bases and J 7 bases; nucleotides not matched to a gene: 9. The CDR3, as DNA: TGCGCCAGCAGCCAGAGCGGGGCTCGGGAGCAGTACTTC. This gives the protein CASSQSGAREQYF.

CDR3 residues: CSVERTSGIYNEQFF. The CDR3 bases are TGCAGCGTCGAGAGGACTAGCGGGATCTACAATGAGCAGTTCTTC. The chain recombines TRBV29-1 with TRBJ2-1; 12 bases line up with TRBD2. Germline V lookup: CDR1 SQVTM, CDR2 ANQGSEA. This CDR3 is 15 amino acids long. The V gene end was trimmed by 6 bases and the J gene end by 3 bases; junction bases not matched to a gene: 6.

The chain couples TRBV7-9 to TRBJ2-7, with D uncertain. V was clipped by 5 bases and J by 12 bases, with 17 bases between them. CDR3 length equals 12 residues. Germline values: CDR1 SEHNR, CDR2 FQNEAQ (reference sequence). In nucleotides, the CDR3 is TGTGCCAGCAGCCCTAACGTCCCACCCCGGTACTTC. This gives the protein CASSPNVPPRYF.

V and J are TRBV5-6 and TRBJ2-5; 7 bases match TRBD1. Germline CDR1 is SGHDT and CDR2 is YYEEEE. The CDR3 covers 16 residues. Unmatched junction bases numbered 8, after V lost 1 base and J lost 2 bases. CDR3 residues: CASSLLRDSSQETQYF. CDR3 in DNA: TGTGCCAGCAGCTTGCTCCGGGACAGCTCACAAGAGACCCAGTACTTC.

CDR3 DNA: TGTGCCAGCAGTTTAGCAGGCGGGAGCTCCTACGAGCAGTACTTC. Residues: CASSLAGGSSYEQYF. The genes are TRBV28 and TRBJ2-7, with TRBD2 matching over 7 bases. The CDR3 covers 15 residues. The V gene's germline CDR1 is MDHEN and CDR2 SYDVKM. Trimming removed 2 bases from V and 0 bases from J; junction bases left unmatched: 4.

This chain uses TRBV11-2 with TRBJ2-2, with 7 positions matching TRBD1. The ends lost 10 bases at V and 1 base at J; junction bases unmatched: 21. The CDR3 sequence is 19 residues long. Germline CDR1 SGHAT, CDR2 FQNNGV. This CDR3 reads CATTQDRQGTNLNTGELFF. The CDR3 DNA reads TGTGCCACTACCCAAGACCGACAGGGTACCAACCTGAACACCGGGGAGCTGTTTTTT.

The chain carries TRBV5-4 and TRBJ2-1; D unresolved. Trimming stripped 4 bases from V and 0 bases from J, with 11 bases between. From germline, CDR1 is SGHNT and CDR2 YYREEE (reference sequence). CDR3 length: 15 residues. The CDR3 nucleotides read TGTGCCAGCAGCCGGTCGCGTTACTCCTACAATGAGCAGTTCTTC. It encodes CASSRSRYSYNEQFF.

The V call is TRBV29-1, the J call TRBJ1-1; no definite D call. The CDR3 has 15 residues. Germline lookup yields CDR1 SQVTM and CDR2 ANQGSEA. V was shortened by 3 bases and J by 0 bases, with 14 bases between the two germline ends. The CDR3 spells CSVDGKRKMNTEAFF. The CDR3 DNA sequence: TGCAGCGTTGACGGGAAAAGAAAAATGAACACTGAAGCTTTCTTT. The whole variable domain, filled in from reference TRBV29-1 and TRBJ1-1, reads SAVISQKPSRDICQRGTSLTIQCQVDSQVTMMFWYRQQPGQSLTLIATANQGSEATYESGFVIDKFPISRPNLTFSTLTVSNMSPEDSSIYLCSVDGKRKMNTEAFFGQGTRLTVV.

This chain links TRBV19 with TRBJ1-5; D is undetermined. The germline gives CDR1 LNHDA, CDR2 SQIVND (reference sequence). This CDR3 is built from 14 residues. V was clipped by 5 bases and J by 1 base, with 9 bases between them. CDR3 nucleotide sequence: TGTGCCAGTAGTCCCCGGGGAAGCAATCAGCCCCAGCATTTT. As protein: CASSPRGSNQPQHF.